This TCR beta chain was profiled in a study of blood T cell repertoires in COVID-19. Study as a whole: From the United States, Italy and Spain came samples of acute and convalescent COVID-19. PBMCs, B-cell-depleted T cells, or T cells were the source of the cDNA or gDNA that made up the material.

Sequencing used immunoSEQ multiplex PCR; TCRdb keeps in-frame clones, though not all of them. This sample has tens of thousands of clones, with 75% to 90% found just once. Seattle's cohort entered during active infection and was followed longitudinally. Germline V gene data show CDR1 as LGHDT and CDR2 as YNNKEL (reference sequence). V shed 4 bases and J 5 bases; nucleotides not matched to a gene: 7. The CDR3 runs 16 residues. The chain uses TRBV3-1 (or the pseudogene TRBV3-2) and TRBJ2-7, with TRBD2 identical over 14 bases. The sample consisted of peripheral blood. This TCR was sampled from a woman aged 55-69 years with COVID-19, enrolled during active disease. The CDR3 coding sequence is TGTGCCAGCAGCCCCTATGCGACTAGCGGGAGGGACGAGCAGTACTTC. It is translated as CASSPYATSGRDEQYF.